This T cell receptor beta chain comes out of a study of lung T cells in sarcoidosis with Löfgren's syndrome (TCRdb year 2017). About the study as a whole: Sarcoidosis was described as a granulomatous, mainly pulmonary disease marked by CD4+ T cell accumulation in bronchoalveolar lavage fluid. The repertoire analyses centered on Lofgren's syndrome patients.

Sequenced using an Illumina MiSeq. Through fastp at Q25 and MiXCR, TCRdb rebuilt clones from the public reads, retaining in-frame beta chains. Here each entry gathers all rows of one CDR3 protein and keeps the most common genes and DNA. Counted in this sample were fewer than 25,000 distinct CDR3 sequences; around a fifth of them appeared once. The top ten constitute more than 0.7% of the sample. General findings and caveats noted by the study authors: Recognition of a sarcoidosis-associated antigen was only suggested; the antigen itself remained putative and unidentified. In Lofgren's syndrome patients, relative to control subjects, TRAV12-1 and TRBV2 were reported to be the most expanded V gene segments. When alphabeta pairing was analyzed, TRAV12-1 tended to pair preferentially with TRBV2, and the resulting paired TCRs displayed CDR3 homology. Sharing of TRAV12-1 and TRBV2 CDR3 motifs among multiple Lofgren's syndrome patients was reported, suggesting public CD4+ TCR repertoires.

The study profiled TCR repertoires of CD4+ T cells collected through bronchoalveolar lavage. The CDR3 covers 13 residues, taking in both the cysteine and the phenylalanine. The DNA shown is the 39-base CDR3, in frame from base 1. Via the germline V gene (reference sequence), CDR1 is GTSNPN and CDR2 SVGIG. V and J are truncated by 1 base and 6 bases respectively, leaving an intervening sequence of 9 bases. This clonotype was counted between two and nine times. Its antigen remains undetermined. Base qualities are not provided; no much larger clone lies one nucleotide away. The sequencing sample was made of CD4+ T cells from bronchoalveolar lavage. This sequence originates from a human donor with sarcoidosis (Löfgren's syndrome or another form), or a control subject (not recorded which). The chain was built from TRBV30 and TRBJ1-4, with no confident D gene call. The CDR3 in this case is CAWSGGRDEKLFF. The DNA sequence is TGTGCCTGGAGTGGAGGGAGAGATGAAAAACTGTTTTTT. The CDR3, completed at both ends by the reference TRBV30 and TRBJ1-4 genes, gives the full variable domain SQTIHQWPATLVQPVGSPLSLECTVEGTSNPNLYWYRQAAGRGLQLLFYSVGIGQISSEVPQNLSASRPQDRQFILSSKKLLLSDSGFYLCAWSGGRDEKLFFGSGTQLSVL.